Shown below are 9 T cell receptor beta chains from a single sample sequenced in a study of blood T cell repertoires in COVID-19. Method: immunoSEQ multiplex PCR; TCRdb's copy keeps in-frame clones and lacks some. The sample lists about 94,000 clones, about 80% occurring once. Sequencing input: peripheral blood. Source of these receptors: a man aged 55 to 70 with acute or convalescent COVID-19.

The rearrangement links TRBV2 to TRBJ1-1, with a weak D call TRBD1 (5 bases). Trimming stripped 11 bases from V and 4 bases from J, with 17 bases between. The CDR3 has 13 residues. In germline, CDR1 is SNHLY, CDR2 FYNNEI. The CDR3 DNA sequence: TGTGCCTGCGGGGGGGTCTCGATCACTGAAGCTTTCTTT. Residues: CACGGVSITEAFF.

This clone was picked up a small number of times. This chain connects TRBV7-9 to TRBJ1-1, with 9 bases identical to TRBD1. The CDR3 spans 15 residues. Germline V gene lookup returns CDR1 SEHNR and CDR2 FQNEAQ (reference sequence). V gave up 1 base and J gave up 4 bases; unmatched junction bases: 4. Here the CDR3 reads CASSLGTGAFTEAFF. Written as DNA, the CDR3 is TGTGCCAGCAGCTTAGGGACAGGGGCCTTCACTGAAGCTTTCTTT. The variable domain in full, with the rest retrieved from reference TRBV7-9 and TRBJ1-1, is DTGVSQNPRHKITKRGQNVTFRCDPISEHNRLYWYRQTLGQGPEFLTYFQNEAQLEKSRLLSDRFSAERPKGSFSTLEIQRTEQGDSAMYLCASSLGTGAFTEAFFGQGTRLTVV.

The genes are TRBV14 and TRBJ2-7; 10 nucleotides align to TRBD1. V was pared by 1 base and J by 5 bases, with 5 bases of the junction left unmatched. Germline CDR1 and CDR2: SGHDN and FVKESK. The CDR3 sequence is 15 residues long. CDR3 bases: TGTGCCAGCAGCCAAGCTTTCGGGACAGGGGACGAGCAGTACTTC. Protein sequence: CASSQAFGTGDEQYF.

V gene TRBV7-3 combines with J gene TRBJ2-5; 9 bases are a match to TRBD2. The V gene end was trimmed by 4 bases and the J gene end by 7 bases; junction bases not matched to a gene: 4. Germline CDR1 is SGHTA and CDR2 is FQGTGA. This CDR3 region has 13 residues. CDR3 bases: TGTGCCAGCAGCTCTAGCGGGGTGGCGACCCAGTACTTC. Its protein product is CASSSSGVATQYF.

This clone was seen only once. The chain recombines TRBV6-2 or TRBV6-3 with TRBJ2-5; TRBD1 aligns across 11 bases. V gave up 4 bases and J gave up 5 bases; unmatched junction bases: 0. The CDR3 totals 13 residues. Germline V gene lookup returns CDR1 MNHEY and CDR2 SVGEGT. The CDR3 DNA sequence: TGTGCCAGCAGTTGGACAGGGGGCGAGACCCAGTACTTC. Translating it yields CASSWTGGETQYF.

This sequence joins TRBV19 and TRBJ1-2; 8 nucleotides match TRBD1. Looked up from germline, CDR1 is LNHDA and CDR2 is SQIVND (reference sequence). The CDR3 runs 13 residues. The V segment lost 4 bases and the J segment 7 bases; nucleotides outside the gene matches: 5. As DNA, the CDR3 is TGTGCCAGTAGTACCCCGACAGGGGCTGGCTACACCTTC. Translating it yields CASSTPTGAGYTF.

The V call is TRBV6-4, the J call TRBJ1-1; 9 bases are a match to TRBD1. The CDR3 is 13 residues long. V shed 6 bases, J shed 3 bases, and the junction held 2 bases outside the gene matches. CDR1 is MRHNA and CDR2 is SNTAGT in the germline V gene. CDR3 sequence: CASRRTGDTEAFF. In nucleotides, the CDR3 is TGTGCCAGCAGACGGACAGGGGACACTGAAGCTTTCTTT.

The chain is built from TRBV6-1 and TRBJ1-2; 7 nucleotides line up with TRBD1. The CDR3 totals 15 residues. The V gene's germline CDR1 is MNHNS and CDR2 SASEGT. Trimming at V came to 2 bases and at J to 4 bases, leaving 7 bases not matched to a gene. CDR3 amino acids: CASSETGDRAYGYTF. CDR3 in DNA: TGTGCCAGCAGTGAAACCGGAGACAGGGCCTATGGCTACACCTTC.

This chain connects TRBV4-1 to TRBJ1-2; a possible D gene is TRBD1 (6 bases). Deletions cut 3 bases from V and 7 bases from J, with 9 bases between. The CDR3 runs 12 residues. Germline V gene sequence: CDR1 MGHRA, CDR2 YSYEKL. The CDR3 loop reads CASSQGAVGYTF. CDR3 bases: TGCGCCAGCAGCCAGGGGGCCGTTGGCTACACCTTC.